The entry below gives a single T cell receptor beta chain sequence along with its context. Which antigen it targets is not known. No much larger clone exists at a distance of one base, and base qualities are not known. The data derive from a study of OX40 agonist ivuxolimab in advanced cancers. Regarding the research as a whole: Ivuxolimab was an agonistic, fully human IgG2 monoclonal antibody directed against OX40 (CD134), a costimulatory receptor. The paper reports the monotherapy dose-escalation portion (N of about 52 patients) of the phase I ivuxolimab trial. Three dose-escalation patients achieved partial responses, one with hepatocellular carcinoma and two with cutaneous melanoma. Peripheral TCRbeta sequencing was intended to test whether TCR sequence diversity was altered and clonal T-cell expansion was caused by ivuxolimab. Intravenous ivuxolimab was administered to patients every 2 weeks at six dose levels: 0.01, 0.1, 0.3, 1.5, 3 and 10 mg/kg. Among the roughly 50 dose-escalation patients, around 19 had hepatocellular carcinoma, 15 or so melanoma, 9 renal cell carcinoma and 9 head and neck cancer. Prior anti-PD-1, anti-PD-L1 or anti-CTLA-4 therapy was permitted, and about 40% of dose-escalation patients had received checkpoint inhibitors. In the dose-escalation cohort, 82.7% of patients were male, and the mean age was approximately 60 years, with a range of roughly 20 to 85.

For sequencing of the TCRbeta CDR3 region, genomic DNA was extracted from the sorted cells. The immunoSEQ Assay was used for sequencing of TCRbeta CDR3 regions. TCRdb provides this immuneACCESS table in a form limited to in-frame rearrangements. Some clones are lacking; in checked studies, under half of them reflect an unresolved V gene, and why the rest are absent is not known. This sample gives around 51,000 clones in total; around 73% of them show up just once. The biggest ten clones account for 2% to 2.5% of the sample. Spanning cysteine to phenylalanine, the CDR3 consists of 14 amino acids. The retained sequence is limited to the CDR3, 42 bases, with the frame set at the first base. In the germline V gene (reference sequence), CDR1 corresponds to LNHDA and CDR2 to SQIVND. After removal of 6 bases from V and 6 bases from J, the junction retains 5 bases not matched to a gene. The full study reports these points: In partial responders in the 0.1-3.0 mg/kg groups, normalized peripheral clonal expansion was found to be among the lowest, especially among CD8+ T cells. At doses of 0.1 to 3.0 mg/kg, clonal expansion of both CD4+ and CD8+ blood T cells was observed from baseline to week 6. Low levels of normalized T-cell clonal expansion were also seen in some nonresponding patients. After ivuxolimab, more expanded clones were found on average in CD8+ T cells than in CD4+ T cells. The antigen specificity of the peripheral T cells that underwent clonal expansion was not determined.

The trial excluded patients who had a history of autoimmune disease or who were on systemic immunosuppression. Peripheral blood for TCR sequencing was drawn from every dose cohort at baseline, at cycle 4 day 1 and at cycle 7 day 1. Samples were obtained from an open-label, multicenter, first-in-human phase I dose-escalation trial of ivuxolimab. The trial enrolled adults with locally advanced or metastatic head and neck squamous cell, hepatocellular, melanoma or renal cell carcinoma. CD4+ and CD8+ T cells were sorted separately from peripheral blood before TCR sequencing. The sequence was obtained from an adult with an advanced solid tumor such as melanoma, head and neck, liver or kidney cancer. This chain joins TRBV19 to TRBJ1-6; 7 nucleotides in the junction match TRBD1. This material consisted of CD4+ or CD8+ T cells sorted from blood, taken in a trial of the OX40 agonist ivuxolimab. The CDR3 protein: CASSHRGGNSPLHF. The nucleotide sequence reads as follows: TGTGCCAGTAGCCACAGGGGAGGTAATTCACCCCTCCACTTT.